This T cell receptor (beta chain) was documented in a study of Graves' ophthalmopathy and Graves' hyperthyroidism. Findings and caveats of the study: Blood was where most expanded thyroid clonotypes above 0.001 frequency also turned up.

The CDR3 contains 13 residues. V was cut by 6 bases and J by 2 bases, with 10 bases left in between. CDR1 and CDR2 (germline): MNHNS, SASEGT. The diagnosis was founded upon clinical symptoms, serum thyroxine, TRAb, thyroid ultrasound and orbital computed tomography. RNA transcripts provided the template for amplifying TCR beta CDR3 regions. RT-PCR with HTBI primers came first, then second-round multiplex PCR. Each CDR3 protein is one row after TCRdb ran MiXCR on the multiplex PCR reads. The sample holds under 250,000 distinct CDR3 sequences; about 22% are singletons and the top ten take 35% to 55%. This clonotype was seen ten or more times. Its antigen is unidentified.

Sequencing used peripheral blood. The TCR sequence derives from a woman between 50 and 59 years old with Graves' ophthalmopathy. This rearrangement joins TRBV6-1 to TRBJ2-5; no clear D. CDR3 bases: TGTGCCAGCAGCGACGACTTGCAAGAGACCCAGTACTTC. Protein sequence: CASSDDLQETQYF.